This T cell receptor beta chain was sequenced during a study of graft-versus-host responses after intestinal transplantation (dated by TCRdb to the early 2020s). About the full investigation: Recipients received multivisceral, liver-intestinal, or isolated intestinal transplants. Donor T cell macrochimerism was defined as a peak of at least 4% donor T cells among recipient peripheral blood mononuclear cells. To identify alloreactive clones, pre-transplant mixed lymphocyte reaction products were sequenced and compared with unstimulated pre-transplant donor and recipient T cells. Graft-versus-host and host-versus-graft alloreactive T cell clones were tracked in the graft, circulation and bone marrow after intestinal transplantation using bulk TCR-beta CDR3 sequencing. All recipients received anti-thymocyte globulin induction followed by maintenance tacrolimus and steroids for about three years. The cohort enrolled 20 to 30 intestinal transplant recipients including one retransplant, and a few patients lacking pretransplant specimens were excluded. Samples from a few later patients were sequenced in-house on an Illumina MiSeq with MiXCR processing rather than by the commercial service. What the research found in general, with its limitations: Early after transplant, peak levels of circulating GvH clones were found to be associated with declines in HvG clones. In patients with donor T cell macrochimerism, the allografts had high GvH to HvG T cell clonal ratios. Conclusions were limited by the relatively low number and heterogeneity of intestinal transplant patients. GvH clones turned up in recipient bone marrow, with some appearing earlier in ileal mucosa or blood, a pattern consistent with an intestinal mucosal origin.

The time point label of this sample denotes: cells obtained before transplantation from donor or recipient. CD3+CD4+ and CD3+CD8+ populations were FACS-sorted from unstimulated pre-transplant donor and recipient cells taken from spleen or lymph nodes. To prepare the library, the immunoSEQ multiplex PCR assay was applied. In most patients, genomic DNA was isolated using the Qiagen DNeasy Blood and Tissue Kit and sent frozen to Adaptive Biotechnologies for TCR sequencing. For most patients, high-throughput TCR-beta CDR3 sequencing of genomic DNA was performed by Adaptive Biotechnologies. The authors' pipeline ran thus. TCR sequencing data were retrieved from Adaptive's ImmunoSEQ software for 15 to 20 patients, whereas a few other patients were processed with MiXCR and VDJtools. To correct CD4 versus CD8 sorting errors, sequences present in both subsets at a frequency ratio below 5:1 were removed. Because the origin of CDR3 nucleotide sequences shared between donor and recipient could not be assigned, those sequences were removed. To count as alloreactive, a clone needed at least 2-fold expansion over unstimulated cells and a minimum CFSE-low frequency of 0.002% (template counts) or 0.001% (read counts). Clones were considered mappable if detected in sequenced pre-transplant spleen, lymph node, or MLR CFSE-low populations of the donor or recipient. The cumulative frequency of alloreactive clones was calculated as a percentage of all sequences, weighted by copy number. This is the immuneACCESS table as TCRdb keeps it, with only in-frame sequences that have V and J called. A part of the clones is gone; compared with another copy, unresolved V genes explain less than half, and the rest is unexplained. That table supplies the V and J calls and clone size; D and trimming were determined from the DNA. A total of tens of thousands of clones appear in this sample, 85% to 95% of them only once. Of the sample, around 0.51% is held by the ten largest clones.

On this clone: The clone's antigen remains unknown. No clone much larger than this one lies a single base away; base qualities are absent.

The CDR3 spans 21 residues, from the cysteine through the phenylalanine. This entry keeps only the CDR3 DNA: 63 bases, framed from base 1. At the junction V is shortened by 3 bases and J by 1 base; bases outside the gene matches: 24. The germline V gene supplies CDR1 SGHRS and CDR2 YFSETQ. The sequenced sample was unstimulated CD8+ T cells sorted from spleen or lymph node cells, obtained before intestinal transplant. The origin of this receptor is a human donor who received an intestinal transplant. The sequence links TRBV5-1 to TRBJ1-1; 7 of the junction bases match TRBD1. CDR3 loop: CASSSGRPDRVKVSWNTEAFF. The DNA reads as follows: TGCGCCAGCAGCTCGGGCCGCCCCGACAGGGTTAAGGTTTCGTGGAACACTGAAGCTTTCTTT.